This is a list of T cell receptor beta chains from one sample in a study of cytomegalovirus exposure and HLA in healthy donors. Clones were sequenced by immunoSEQ multiplex PCR, and TCRdb holds only the in-frame ones, with some missing. Among over 150,000 clones listed, approximately 80% were seen once. The specimen sequenced was PBMCs. Receptor source: a man aged 18 to 29 in good health and CMV-seropositive. The CDR3 runs from the conserved cysteine through the conserved F or W. D genes are given only for firm matches. The size field is filled for only some rows; it gives once, few, many or a size class.

13	TRBV5-1	.	TRBJ2-5	.	CASSPDSQETQYF	TGCGCCAGCAGCCCGGACAGTCAGGAGACCCAGTACTTC
13	TRBV10-3	.	TRBJ1-2	TRBD1	CAISSTGNYGYTF	TGTGCCATCAGTTCGACAGGGAACTATGGCTACACCTTC
14	TRBV6-5	few	TRBJ2-5	.	CASSYTWSQETQYF	TGTGCCAGCAGTTACACGTGGAGCCAAGAGACCCAGTACTTC
15	TRBV9	.	TRBJ2-1	TRBD2	CASSVIGTRGNEQFF	TGTGCCAGCAGCGTAATCGGGACTAGAGGTAATGAGCAGTTCTTC
15	TRBV6-1	once	TRBJ1-3	.	CASSDVRNAGNTIYF	TGTGCCAGCAGTGATGTGAGGAACGCTGGAAACACCATATATTTT
13	TRBV10-2	.	TRBJ2-7	TRBD2	CASRLAGSYEQYF	TGCGCCAGCAGACTAGCGGGTTCCTACGAGCAGTACTTC
13	TRBV7-3	.	TRBJ2-1	.	CASGQGSYNEQFF	TGTGCCAGCGGCCAGGGTTCCTACAATGAGCAGTTCTTC
14	TRBV2	.	TRBJ1-1	.	CASRVSTGFTEAFF	TGTGCCAGCAGGGTATCTACAGGGTTCACTGAAGCTTTCTTT
14	TRBV5-8	.	TRBJ1-2	TRBD1	CASSLWGQGDDYTF	TGTGCCAGCAGCCTGTGGGGACAGGGAGATGACTACACCTTC
15	TRBV2	.	TRBJ2-7	TRBD2	CASSESSGGAHEQYF	TGTGCCAGCAGTGAGTCAAGCGGGGGGGCCCACGAGCAGTACTTC
20	TRBV9	.	TRBJ2-1	TRBD2	CASSVTRLGLAGGLRNEQFF	TGTGCCAGCAGCGTAACCAGATTGGGACTAGCGGGGGGGCTAAGGAATGAGCAGTTCTTC
11	TRBV7-8	.	TRBJ2-1	.	CASSLRLAQFF	TGTGCCAGCAGCTTACGGCTAGCGCAGTTCTTC
16	TRBV18	.	TRBJ2-2	TRBD2	CASSQRSGGNTGELFF	TGTGCCAGCTCGCAACGGAGCGGGGGTAACACCGGGGAGCTGTTTTTT
18	TRBV4-1	.	TRBJ2-7	.	CASSQGQPGHTIYYEQYF	TGCGCCAGCAGCCAAGGTCAGCCGGGACACACGATCTACTACGAGCAGTACTTC
16	TRBV6-6	.	TRBJ2-3	TRBD2	CASSYGLAGGLDTQYF	TGTGCCAGCAGTTACGGCCTAGCGGGGGGACTGGATACGCAGTATTTT
13	TRBV7-3	once	TRBJ1-1	.	CASSPEMNTEAFF	TGTGCCAGCAGTCCTGAGATGAACACTGAAGCTTTCTTT
15	TRBV4-3	.	TRBJ1-6	TRBD1	CASSRQDRENSPLHF	TGCGCCAGCAGCCGCCAGGACAGGGAGAATTCACCCCTCCACTTT
15	TRBV6-6	few	TRBJ1-4	.	CASIQARGLGEKLFF	TGTGCCAGCATCCAGGCCAGGGGATTGGGTGAAAAACTGTTTTTT
12	TRBV2	.	TRBJ2-1	.	CASSPPRGEQFF	TGTGCCAGCAGTCCCCCCCGGGGTGAGCAGTTCTTC
13	TRBV29-1	.	TRBJ1-5	TRBD1	CSVRQGLNQPQHF	TGCAGCGTAAGACAGGGGCTCAATCAGCCCCAGCATTTT
14	TRBV19	few	TRBJ2-1	TRBD2	CASTQAGGGGEQFF	TGTGCCAGTACTCAGGCGGGAGGGGGCGGTGAGCAGTTCTTC
15	TRBV11-2	.	TRBJ1-1	.	CASSFAGRKNTEAFF	TGTGCCAGCAGCTTTGCCGGCAGGAAGAACACTGAAGCTTTCTTT
14	TRBV7-2	.	TRBJ2-1	TRBD2	CASGQREVYNEQFF	TGTGCCAGCGGGCAGCGGGAGGTTTACAATGAGCAGTTCTTC
14	TRBV9	.	TRBJ1-6	.	CASSPRTEDSPLHF	TGTGCCAGCAGCCCACGGACAGAAGATTCACCCCTCCACTTT
15	TRBV19	.	TRBJ2-1	.	CASSIEGASYNEQFF	TGTGCCAGTAGTATAGAGGGGGCCTCCTACAATGAGCAGTTCTTC
16	TRBV7-2	.	TRBJ2-1	TRBD2	CASSTPGLAGYNEQFF	TGTGCCAGCAGCACTCCGGGACTAGCGGGCTACAATGAGCAGTTCTTC
12	TRBV7-9	once	TRBJ1-4	.	CATRRVRIELFF	TGTGCCACCCGCCGGGTACGGATTGAACTGTTTTTT
11	TRBV29-1	.	TRBJ2-3	TRBD2	CSVSREDTQYF	TGCAGCGTCTCGCGGGAGGATACGCAGTATTTT
14	TRBV27	.	TRBJ1-1	TRBD1	CASSSGQGATEAFF	TGTGCCAGCAGTTCGGGACAGGGGGCTACTGAAGCTTTCTTT
15	TRBV25-1	.	TRBJ2-7	.	CASSERLDGAYEQYF	TGTGCCAGCAGTGAACGCTTAGACGGGGCCTACGAGCAGTACTTC
14	TRBV5-4	.	TRBJ1-6	TRBD1	CASSLQGANSPLHF	TGTGCCAGCAGCTTGCAGGGGGCGAATTCACCCCTCCACTTT
14	TRBV27	.	TRBJ1-4	TRBD1	CASRADRGNEKLFF	TGTGCCAGCAGGGCGGACAGGGGAAATGAAAAACTGTTTTTT
17	TRBV7-9	.	TRBJ2-1	.	CASSSTEREISGNEQFF	TGTGCCAGCAGTTCAACTGAACGGGAGATATCGGGTAATGAGCAGTTCTTC
13	TRBV27	.	TRBJ1-1	.	CASSQRSGIEAFF	TGTGCCAGCAGCCAAAGGTCGGGTATTGAAGCTTTCTTT
17	TRBV4-2	.	TRBJ2-7	TRBD2	CASSQYPSGGLTYEQYF	TGTGCCAGCAGCCAGTACCCTAGCGGGGGGCTCACCTACGAGCAGTACTTC
16	TRBV19	.	TRBJ2-3	TRBD2	CASSSFSGVSTDTQYF	TGTGCCAGTAGTTCCTTTAGCGGGGTAAGCACAGATACGCAGTATTTT
15	TRBV2	.	TRBJ2-4	TRBD1	CASSEQGAAKNIQYF	TGTGCCAGCAGCGAACAGGGGGCAGCCAAAAACATTCAGTACTTC
14	TRBV4-3	.	TRBJ2-7	TRBD1	CASSRGQGRYEQYF	TGCGCCAGCAGCCGTGGACAGGGACGCTACGAGCAGTACTTC
17	TRBV7-6	.	TRBJ2-1	.	CASSPNPGGQAYNEQFF	TGTGCCAGCAGCCCAAACCCCGGTGGGCAGGCCTACAATGAGCAGTTCTTC
15	TRBV30	.	TRBJ1-5	.	CAWSVMSGNGQPQHF	TGTGCCTGGAGTGTAATGAGCGGCAACGGACAGCCCCAGCATTTT